This is a list of T cell receptor beta chains from one sample in a study of Tregs in tolerant kidney transplant recipients. The table came from immunoSEQ multiplex PCR; TCRdb's copy has only in-frame clones and leaves some out. The sample lists about 240,000 clones, approximately 83% occurring once. The sample comprised CD4+ T cells from blood. The receptors were gathered from a human donor in good health. Each CDR3 is given with its conserved first and last residue. The D gene is left open where the match is weak. Clone size is given for some rows only: seen once, a few or many times, or a class if the clone is expanded.

14	-	TRBJ1-5	TRBV30	-	TGTGCCTGGAGTGTAGGGGCAGCCAATCAGCCCCAGCATTTT	CAWSVGAANQPQHF
19	TRBD1	TRBJ2-1	TRBV18	once	TGTGCCAGCTCACCCTCCCCGTACAGGGGGCAAAAATCATACAATGAGCAGTTCTTC	CASSPSPYRGQKSYNEQFF
13	TRBD2	TRBJ2-7	TRBV5-6	-	TGTGCCAGCAGCTTATCGCGGGAGTACGAGCAGTACTTC	CASSLSREYEQYF
15	TRBD2	TRBJ2-1	TRBV14	-	TGTGCCAGCAGCCAACGGACTAGCGGGAGCCATGAGCAGTTCTTC	CASSQRTSGSHEQFF
15	TRBD1	TRBJ1-1	TRBV2	-	TGTGCCAGCAGTGCGGCAGGGGGGACGAACACTGAAGCTTTCTTT	CASSAAGGTNTEAFF
15	-	TRBJ2-7	TRBV21-1	-	TGTGCCAGCAGCTCCTCGGGACAGGGTGATGACGAGCAGTACTTC	CASSSSGQGDDEQYF
16	-	TRBJ2-7	TRBV11-2	-	TGTGCCAGCAGCCAGGAACAGGAAACAAGCTCCTACGAGCAGTACTTC	CASSQEQETSSYEQYF
13	-	TRBJ1-2	TRBV19	-	TGTGCCAGTAGTATTGGCAGGGCCTATGGCTACACCTTC	CASSIGRAYGYTF
15	-	TRBJ1-4	TRBV6-6	-	TGTGCCAGCAGTCCACAGACCCACGTTAATGAAAAACTGTTTTTT	CASSPQTHVNEKLFF
15	-	TRBJ1-5	TRBV30	-	TGTGCCTGGAGCTTACCAGGACAGTTTAATCAGCCCCAGCATTTT	CAWSLPGQFNQPQHF
13	-	TRBJ2-7	TRBV7-9	-	TGTGCCAGCAGCTTAGGACAGTACTACGAGCAGTACTTC	CASSLGQYYEQYF
15	-	TRBJ2-5	TRBV5-4	-	TGTGCCAGCAGCTTGGCAAGGGGGGGGTCAGAGACCCAGTACTTC	CASSLARGGSETQYF
10	-	TRBJ2-5	TRBV20-1	-	TGCAGTGCTTTAGCGGAGACCCAGTACTTC	CSALAETQYF
15	-	TRBJ1-6	TRBV19	-	TGTGCCAGTAGTGTGGGGGTCAGGGTAAATTCACCCCTCCACTTT	CASSVGVRVNSPLHF
11	-	TRBJ2-7	TRBV6-1	-	TGTGCCAGCACCAGCTCCTACGAGCAGTACTTC	CASTSSYEQYF
14	TRBD1	TRBJ1-1	TRBV19	-	TGTGCCAGTACCAGGGGACAGATGAACACTGAAGCTTTCTTT	CASTRGQMNTEAFF
13	-	TRBJ1-1	TRBV6-5	-	TGTGCCAGCAGTTTAGGGGGGGGCACTGAAGCTTTCTTT	CASSLGGGTEAFF
18	-	TRBJ2-6	TRBV25-1	-	TGTGCCAGCAGTGAATATGGACCTCTAAGCTCTGGGGCCAACGTCCTGACTTTC	CASSEYGPLSSGANVLTF
15	-	TRBJ2-7	TRBV7-2	-	TGTGCCAGCAGTTTACAAGGGGTCGGAGTTTACGAGCAGTACTTC	CASSLQGVGVYEQYF
15	TRBD2	TRBJ2-5	TRBV6-1	-	TGTGCCAGCAGCCTTCGGACTAGATGGGGAGAGACCCAGTACTTC	CASSLRTRWGETQYF
16	TRBD1	TRBJ1-1	TRBV18	-	TGTGCCAGCTCCAGGGACAGGGGAATTCCGAACACTGAAGCTTTCTTT	CASSRDRGIPNTEAFF
18	TRBD1	TRBJ1-4	TRBV19	-	TGTGCCAGTAGTACCCCACAGGGGGCTCGGATAGCTAATGAAAAACTGTTTTTT	CASSTPQGARIANEKLFF
12	-	TRBJ1-3	TRBV6-1	-	TGTGCCAGTGGGACACTCGGAAACACCATATATTTT	CASGTLGNTIYF
16	-	TRBJ2-2	TRBV10-1	-	TGCGCCAGCAGTCCCTCCTTCGGGGAAAAAACCGGGGAGCTGTTTTTT	CASSPSFGEKTGELFF
16	TRBD2	TRBJ2-5	TRBV19	-	TGTGCCAGTAGTACGGGACTAGCGCTTTTCGGGGAGACCCAGTACTTC	CASSTGLALFGETQYF
15	TRBD1	TRBJ1-2	TRBV11-1	-	TGTGCCAGCAGCTCCAACAGGGGGGCTAACTATGGCTACACCTTC	CASSSNRGANYGYTF
15	-	TRBJ2-1	TRBV5-1	-	TGCGCCAGCAGCTTGGATTCTCACTCCTACAATGAGCAGTTCTTC	CASSLDSHSYNEQFF
17	-	TRBJ1-5	TRBV19	-	TGTGCCAGTAGTATAGATGGGGGCCAGGGTGCGTGGCAGCCCCAGCATTTT	CASSIDGGQGAWQPQHF
16	TRBD2	TRBJ2-1	TRBV10-2	-	TGCGCCAGCAGTGCTGGACTAGCGGGCCAGTGGAATGAGCAGTTCTTC	CASSAGLAGQWNEQFF
15	-	TRBJ1-2	TRBV11-2	-	TGTGCCAGCAGCTTACCCCTTAGGGAGGGCTATGGCTACACCTTC	CASSLPLREGYGYTF
13	-	TRBJ2-1	TRBV10-2	-	TGCGCCAGCAGGGGGACTCGTGTAACCCCCCAGTTCTTC	CASRGTRVTPQFF
14	-	TRBJ1-4	TRBV18	-	TGTGCCAGCTCACCAAGGGTGGCTAATGAAAAACTGTTTTTT	CASSPRVANEKLFF
15	-	TRBJ1-2	TRBV6-5	-	TGTGCCAGCAGTACTAGGACAGCAACCAGCTATGGCTACACCTTC	CASSTRTATSYGYTF
14	-	TRBJ1-2	TRBV11-3	few	TGTGCCAGCAGCTCATTGACAGGCGACTATGGCTACACCTTC	CASSSLTGDYGYTF
15	TRBD2	TRBJ2-7	TRBV5-4	-	TGTGCCAGCAGCTCTACCCCTAGCGGGGGCTACGAGCAGTACTTC	CASSSTPSGGYEQYF